These 11 T cell receptor beta chains share one sample of origin, sequenced in a study of T cell changes during pregnancy in multiple sclerosis. Assay: immunoSEQ multiplex PCR; the TCRdb copy retains only in-frame clones and omits some. The data show some 28,000 clones, around 89% seen once. Sequencing used CD4+ T cells from peripheral blood mononuclear cells, obtained in the first trimester of pregnancy. Source of these receptors: a female donor in good health, enrolled as a control in a pregnancy study.

This sequence joins TRBV6-6 and TRBJ2-3; 8 nucleotides line up with TRBD2. CDR3 size: 16 residues. Trimming at V came to 6 bases and at J to 7 bases, leaving 15 bases not matched to a gene. From germline, CDR1 is MNHNY and CDR2 SVGAGI (reference sequence). CDR3 coding DNA: TGTGCCAGCAGACACCTGCCACGGGGGGGCCGAAATACGCAGTATTTT. Protein product: CASRHLPRGGRNTQYF.

The chain joins TRBV30 to TRBJ1-2; TRBD1 is a possible D gene (5 bases). CDR3 length: 14 residues. The V and J ends lost 3 bases and 3 bases respectively, with 14 bases between them. The germline CDR1 and CDR2 sequences are GTSNPN and SVGIG (reference sequence). The CDR3 sequence: CAWSAQTVYYGYTF. The DNA for the CDR3 is TGTGCCTGGAGCGCGCAGACAGTTTACTATGGCTACACCTTC.

This clone occurred a few times. J is TRBJ2-7 and V is TRBV18; the match to TRBD1 covers 7 bases. The CDR3 totals 14 residues. Per germline, CDR1 KGHSH and CDR2 LQKENI. Unmatched junction bases numbered 6, after V lost 3 bases and J lost 4 bases. CDR3 nucleotide sequence: TGTGCCAGCTCACCGGGCACAGGGGAATACGAGCAGTACTTC. Amino acid sequence: CASSPGTGEYEQYF.

The count of this clone is one. The rearrangement uses TRBV5-1 and TRBJ1-2; 9 nucleotides match TRBD1. The CDR3 totals 14 residues. V lost 4 bases to trimming and J lost 7 bases; unmatched junction nucleotides: 8. Germline V gene data show CDR1 as SGHRS and CDR2 as YFSETQ. In DNA form, the CDR3 reads TGCGCCAGCAGCCCGGTACAGGGGGCAGCTGGCTACACCTTC. This translates into CASSPVQGAAGYTF.

CDR3 bases: TGTGCCAGCAGTCCGACCCCACTAGCGGGAGGGAGGGAGACCCAGTACTTC. It yields the protein CASSPTPLAGGRETQYF. The chain uses TRBV27 and TRBJ2-5, with 13 positions matching TRBD2. The CDR3 totals 17 residues. CDR1 is MNHEY and CDR2 is SMNVEV in the germline V gene (reference sequence). V lost 5 bases and J lost 5; bases outside the gene matches: 11.

V and J are TRBV7-9 and TRBJ1-1, with D unresolved. Germline assignment: CDR1 SEHNR and CDR2 FQNEAQ (reference sequence). The CDR3 runs 18 residues. V was trimmed by 3 bases and J by 0 bases, leaving 20 bases between them. CDR3 DNA sequence: TGTGCCAGCAGCTTTTTTGGCCGCGGAGTAAGAATGAACACTGAAGCTTTCTTT. Residues: CASSFFGRGVRMNTEAFF.

The genes are TRBV5-1 and TRBJ2-5; 8 nucleotides match TRBD2. After removal of 4 bases from V and 1 base from J, the junction contained 6 bases not matched to a gene. The CDR3 runs 15 residues. CDR1 SGHRS and CDR2 YFSETQ come from the germline V gene. The DNA for the CDR3 is TGCGCCAGCAGCATATTAACTAGCGGCCAAGAGACCCAGTACTTC. It codes for CASSILTSGQETQYF.

The V call is TRBV18, the J call TRBJ1-4, with TRBD1 identical over 11 bases. The CDR3 is made up of 14 amino acids. J was trimmed by 7 bases and V by 6 bases; bases with no gene match: 4. The germline V gene has CDR1 KGHSH and CDR2 LQKENI. The DNA of the CDR3 is TGTGCCAGCTCCGCCGGGACAGGGGGTGAAAAACTGTTTTTT. Encoded protein: CASSAGTGGEKLFF.

This clone came up once. V and J are TRBV6-1 and TRBJ1-6; 10 bases map to TRBD1. This CDR3 is built from 14 residues. V trimming: 9 bases; J trimming: 6 bases; junction bases outside the gene matches: 5. In germline, CDR1 is MNHNS, CDR2 SASEGT. The CDR3: CASTDRGLNSPLHF. The CDR3 DNA reads as TGTGCCAGTACCGACAGGGGGCTTAATTCACCCCTCCACTTT.

This chain joins TRBV5-4 and TRBJ1-2; 7 bases align to TRBD1. J was trimmed by 3 bases and V by 5 bases; bases with no gene match: 4. Germline loops: CDR1 SGHNT, CDR2 YYREEE (reference sequence). The CDR3 length is 13 residues. The DNA of the CDR3 is TGTGCCAGCAGTTTAACAGGGGACTATGGCTACACCTTC. Its translation is CASSLTGDYGYTF.

The CDR3 region has the DNA TGTGCCAGCAGTCTCCAAACGGGTAAAGAGACCCAGTACTTC. Translating gives CASSLQTGKETQYF. The chain combines TRBV7-2 with TRBJ2-5; D gene unclear. V was clipped by 6 bases and J by 3 bases, with 14 bases between them. The CDR3 is 14 amino acids. Looked up from germline, CDR1 is SGHTA and CDR2 is FQGNSA.